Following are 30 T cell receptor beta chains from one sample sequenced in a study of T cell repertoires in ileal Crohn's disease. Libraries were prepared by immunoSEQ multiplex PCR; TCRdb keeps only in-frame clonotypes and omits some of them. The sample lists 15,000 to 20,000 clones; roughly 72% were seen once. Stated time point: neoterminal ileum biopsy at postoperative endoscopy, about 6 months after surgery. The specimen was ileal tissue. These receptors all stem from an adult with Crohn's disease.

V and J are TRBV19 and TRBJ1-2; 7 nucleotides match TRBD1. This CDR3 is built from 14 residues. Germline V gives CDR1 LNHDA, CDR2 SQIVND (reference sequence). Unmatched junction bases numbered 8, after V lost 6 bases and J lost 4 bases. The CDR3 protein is CASRTRQGGYGYTF. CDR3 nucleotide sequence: TGTGCCAGTAGAACACGACAGGGTGGCTATGGCTACACCTTC.

CDR3 residues: CASNRDSGETQYF. CDR3 coding DNA: TGTGCCAGCAACCGGGACAGTGGTGAGACCCAGTACTTC. The chain is built from TRBV6-5 and TRBJ2-5, with 7 bases aligning to TRBD1. The V gene end was trimmed by 7 bases and the J gene end by 5 bases; junction bases not matched to a gene: 7. The CDR3 length is 13 residues. The germline V gene has CDR1 MNHEY and CDR2 SVGAGI.

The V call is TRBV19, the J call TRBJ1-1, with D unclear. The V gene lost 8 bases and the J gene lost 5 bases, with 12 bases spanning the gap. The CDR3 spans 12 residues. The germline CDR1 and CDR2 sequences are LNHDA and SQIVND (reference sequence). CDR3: CASHDPRTEAFF. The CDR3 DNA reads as TGTGCCAGTCATGACCCTAGGACTGAAGCTTTCTTT.

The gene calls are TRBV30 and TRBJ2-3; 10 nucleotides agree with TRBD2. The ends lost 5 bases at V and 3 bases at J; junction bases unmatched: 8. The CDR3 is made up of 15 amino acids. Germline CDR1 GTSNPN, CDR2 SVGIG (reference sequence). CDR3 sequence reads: CAWDGLAETTDTQYF. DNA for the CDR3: TGTGCCTGGGACGGACTAGCGGAGACGACAGATACGCAGTATTTT.

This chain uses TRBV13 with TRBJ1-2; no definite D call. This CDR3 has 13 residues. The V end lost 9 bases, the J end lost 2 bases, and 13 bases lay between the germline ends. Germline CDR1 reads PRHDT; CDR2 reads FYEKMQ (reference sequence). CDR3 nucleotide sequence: TGTGCCAGTGGACTTTCGGGGAACTATGGCTACACCTTC. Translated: CASGLSGNYGYTF.

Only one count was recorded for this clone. As DNA, the CDR3 is TGTGCCAGCAGTCTGGCCGAAAAACTGTTTTTT. This codes for CASSLAEKLFF. V gene TRBV25-1 combines with J gene TRBJ1-4; D gene ambiguous. This CDR3 has 11 residues. V was clipped by 5 bases and J by 8 bases, with 6 bases between them. The germline CDR1 and CDR2 sequences are MGHDK and SYGVNS.

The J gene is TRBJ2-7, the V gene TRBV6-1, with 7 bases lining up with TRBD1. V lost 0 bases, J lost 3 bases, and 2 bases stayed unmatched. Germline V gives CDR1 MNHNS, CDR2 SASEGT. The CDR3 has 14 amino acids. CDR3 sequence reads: CASSEAQGDYEQYF. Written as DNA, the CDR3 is TGTGCCAGCAGTGAAGCGCAGGGGGACTACGAGCAGTACTTC.

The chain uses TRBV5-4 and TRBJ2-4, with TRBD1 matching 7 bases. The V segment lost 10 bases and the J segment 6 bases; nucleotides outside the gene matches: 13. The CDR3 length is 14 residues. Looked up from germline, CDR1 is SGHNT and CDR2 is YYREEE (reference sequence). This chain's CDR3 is CAATGAGVGNIQYF. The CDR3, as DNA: TGTGCCGCAACAGGGGCAGGGGTTGGAAACATTCAGTACTTC.

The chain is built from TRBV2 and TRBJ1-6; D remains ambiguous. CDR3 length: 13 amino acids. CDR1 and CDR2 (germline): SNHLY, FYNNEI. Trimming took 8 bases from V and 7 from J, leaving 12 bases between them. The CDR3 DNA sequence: TGTGCCAGCGGTCCGACTCCCAATTCACCCCTCCACTTT. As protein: CASGPTPNSPLHF. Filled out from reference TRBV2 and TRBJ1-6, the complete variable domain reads EPEVTQTPSHQVTQMGQEVILRCVPISNHLYFYWYRQILGQKVEFLVSFYNNEISEKSEIFDDQFSVERPDGSNFTLKIRSTKLEDSAMYFCASGPTPNSPLHFGNGTRLTVT.

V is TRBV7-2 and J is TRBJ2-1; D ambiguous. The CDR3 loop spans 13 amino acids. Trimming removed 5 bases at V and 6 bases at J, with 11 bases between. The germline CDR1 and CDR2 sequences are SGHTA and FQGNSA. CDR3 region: CASSQILRNEQFF. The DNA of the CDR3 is TGTGCCAGCAGCCAGATCCTTCGCAATGAGCAGTTCTTC. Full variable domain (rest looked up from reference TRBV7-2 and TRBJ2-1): GAGVSQSPSNKVTEKGKDVELRCDPISGHTALYWYRQSLGQGLEFLIYFQGNSAPDKSGLPSDRFSAERTGGSVSTLTIQRTQQEDSAVYLCASSQILRNEQFFGPGTRLTVL.

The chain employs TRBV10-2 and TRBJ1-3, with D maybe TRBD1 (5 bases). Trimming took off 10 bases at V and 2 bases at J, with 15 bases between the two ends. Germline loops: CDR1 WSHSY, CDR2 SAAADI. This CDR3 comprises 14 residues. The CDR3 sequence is CANRGSGAGNTIYF. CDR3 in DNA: TGCGCCAACCGGGGTTCGGGGGCTGGAAACACCATATATTTT.

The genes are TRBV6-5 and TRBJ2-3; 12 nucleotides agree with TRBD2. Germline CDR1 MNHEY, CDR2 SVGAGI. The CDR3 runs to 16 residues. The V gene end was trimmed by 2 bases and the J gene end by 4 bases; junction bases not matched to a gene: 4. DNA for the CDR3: TGTGCCAGCAGTTACAGACTAGCGGGAGCTGCAGATACGCAGTATTTT. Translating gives CASSYRLAGAADTQYF.

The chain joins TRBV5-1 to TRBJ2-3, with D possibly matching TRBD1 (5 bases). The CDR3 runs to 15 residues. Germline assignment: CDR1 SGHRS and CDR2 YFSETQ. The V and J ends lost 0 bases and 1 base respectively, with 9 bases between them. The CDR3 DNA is TGCGCCAGCAGCTTGGCAGGGATCCGCACAGATACGCAGTATTTT. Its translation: CASSLAGIRTDTQYF.

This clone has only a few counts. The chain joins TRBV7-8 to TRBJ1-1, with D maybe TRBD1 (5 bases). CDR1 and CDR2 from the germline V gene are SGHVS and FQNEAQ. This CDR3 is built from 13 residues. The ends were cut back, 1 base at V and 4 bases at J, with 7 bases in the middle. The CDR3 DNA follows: TGTGCCAGCAGCTTAGAGGGGATCACTGAAGCTTTCTTT. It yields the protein CASSLEGITEAFF.

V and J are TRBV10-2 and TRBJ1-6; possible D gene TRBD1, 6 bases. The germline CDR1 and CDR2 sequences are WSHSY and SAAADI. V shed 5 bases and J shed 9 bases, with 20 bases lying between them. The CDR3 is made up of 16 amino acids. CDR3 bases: TGCGCCAGCAGTAATAGTTTGGGGGCGGGGGTTTCACCCCTCCACTTT. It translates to CASSNSLGAGVSPLHF.

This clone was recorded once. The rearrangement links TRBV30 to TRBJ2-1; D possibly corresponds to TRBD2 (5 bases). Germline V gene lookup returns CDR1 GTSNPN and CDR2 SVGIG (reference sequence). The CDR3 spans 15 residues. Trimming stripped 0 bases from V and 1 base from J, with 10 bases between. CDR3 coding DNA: TGTGCCTGGAGTGTAAGTCTAGCTTCCTACAATGAGCAGTTCTTC. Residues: CAWSVSLASYNEQFF.

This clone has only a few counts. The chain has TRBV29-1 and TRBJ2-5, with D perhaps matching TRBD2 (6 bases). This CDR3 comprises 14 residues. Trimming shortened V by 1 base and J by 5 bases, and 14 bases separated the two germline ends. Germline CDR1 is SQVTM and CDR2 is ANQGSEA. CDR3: CSVEGLALHETQYF. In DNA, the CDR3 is TGCAGCGTTGAAGGCCTAGCGCTCCACGAGACCCAGTACTTC.

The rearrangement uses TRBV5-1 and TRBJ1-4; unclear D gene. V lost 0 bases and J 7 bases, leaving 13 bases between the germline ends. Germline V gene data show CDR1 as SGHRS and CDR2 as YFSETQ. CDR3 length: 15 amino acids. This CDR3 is CASSLAGRHSEKLFF. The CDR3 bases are TGCGCCAGCAGCTTGGCCGGCAGGCATAGTGAAAAACTGTTTTTT.

This CDR3 reads CASTREERGYQETQYF. The CDR3, as DNA: TGTGCCAGCACCAGGGAAGAGAGGGGGTACCAAGAGACCCAGTACTTC. The rearrangement links TRBV2 to TRBJ2-5; D is perhaps TRBD1 (6 bases). V lost 7 bases and J lost 0, with 18 bases in between. Germline V gives CDR1 SNHLY, CDR2 FYNNEI. The CDR3 contains 16 residues.

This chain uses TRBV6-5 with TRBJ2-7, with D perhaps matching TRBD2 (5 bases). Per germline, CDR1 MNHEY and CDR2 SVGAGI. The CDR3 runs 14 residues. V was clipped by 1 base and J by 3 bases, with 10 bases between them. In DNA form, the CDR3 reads TGTGCCAGCAGTTACTTTCTGGGGAGCTACGAGCAGTACTTC. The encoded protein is CASSYFLGSYEQYF.

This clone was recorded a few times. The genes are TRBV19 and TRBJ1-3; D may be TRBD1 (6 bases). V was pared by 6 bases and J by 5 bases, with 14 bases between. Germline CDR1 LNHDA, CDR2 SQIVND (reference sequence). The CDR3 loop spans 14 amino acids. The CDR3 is CASRQPGGRNTIYF. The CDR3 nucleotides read TGTGCCAGTAGACAACCGGGGGGGCGAAACACCATATATTTT.

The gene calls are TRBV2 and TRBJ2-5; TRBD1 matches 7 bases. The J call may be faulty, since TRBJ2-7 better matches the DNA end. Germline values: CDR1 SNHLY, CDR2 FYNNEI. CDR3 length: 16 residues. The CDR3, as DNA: TGTGCCAGCAGTGAAGCGCGGACAGGAGTCCTCTACGAGCAGTACTTC. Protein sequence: CASSEARTGVLYEQYF.

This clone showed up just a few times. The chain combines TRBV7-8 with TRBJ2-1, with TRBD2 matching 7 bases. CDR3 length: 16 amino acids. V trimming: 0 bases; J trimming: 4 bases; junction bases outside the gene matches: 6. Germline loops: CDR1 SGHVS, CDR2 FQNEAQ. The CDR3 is CASSLALGGGYNEQFF. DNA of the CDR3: TGTGCCAGCAGCTTAGCGCTAGGCGGGGGATACAATGAGCAGTTCTTC. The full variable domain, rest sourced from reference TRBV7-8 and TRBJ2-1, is GAGVSQSPRYKVAKRGQDVALRCDPISGHVSLFWYQQALGQGPEFLTYFQNEAQLDKSGLPSDRFFAERPEGSVSTLKIQRTQQEDSAVYLCASSLALGGGYNEQFFGPGTRLTVL.

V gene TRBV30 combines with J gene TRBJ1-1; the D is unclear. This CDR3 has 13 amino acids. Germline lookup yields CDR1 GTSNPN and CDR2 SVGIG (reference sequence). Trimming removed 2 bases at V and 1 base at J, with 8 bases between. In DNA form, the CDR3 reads TGTGCCTGGAGTCCACAACGGAACACTGAAGCTTTCTTT. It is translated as CAWSPQRNTEAFF.

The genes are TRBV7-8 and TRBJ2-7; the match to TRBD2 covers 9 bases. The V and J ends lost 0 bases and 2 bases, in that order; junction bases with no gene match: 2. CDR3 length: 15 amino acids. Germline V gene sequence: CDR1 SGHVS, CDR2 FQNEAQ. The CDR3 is CASSLAWTSAYEQYF. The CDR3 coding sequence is TGTGCCAGCAGCTTAGCTTGGACTAGCGCCTACGAGCAGTACTTC.

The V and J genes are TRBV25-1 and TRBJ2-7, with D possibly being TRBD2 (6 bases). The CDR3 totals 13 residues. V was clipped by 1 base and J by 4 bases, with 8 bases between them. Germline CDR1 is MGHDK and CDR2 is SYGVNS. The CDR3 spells CASSELGRYEQYF. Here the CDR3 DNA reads TGTGCCAGCAGTGAATTAGGGAGGTACGAGCAGTACTTC.

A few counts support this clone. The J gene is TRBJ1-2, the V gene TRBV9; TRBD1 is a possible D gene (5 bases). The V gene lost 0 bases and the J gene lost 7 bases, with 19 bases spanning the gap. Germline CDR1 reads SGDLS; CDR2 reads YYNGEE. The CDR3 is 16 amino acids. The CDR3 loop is CASSVDAGLMLGGYTF. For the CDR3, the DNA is TGTGCCAGCAGCGTAGATGCAGGGTTGATGCTCGGTGGCTACACCTTC. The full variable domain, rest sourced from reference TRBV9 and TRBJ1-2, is DSGVTQTPKHLITATGQRVTLRCSPRSGDLSVYWYQQSLDQGLQFLIQYYNGEERAKGNILERFSAQQFPDLHSELNLSSLELGDSALYFCASSVDAGLMLGGYTFGSGTRLTVV.

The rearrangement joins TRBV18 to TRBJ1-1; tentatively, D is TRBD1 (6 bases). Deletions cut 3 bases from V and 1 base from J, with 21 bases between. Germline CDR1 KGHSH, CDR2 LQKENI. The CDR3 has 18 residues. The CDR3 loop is CASSPLGTSQQRNTEAFF. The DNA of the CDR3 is TGTGCCAGCTCACCTCTGGGGACAAGCCAACAGAGGAACACTGAAGCTTTCTTT.

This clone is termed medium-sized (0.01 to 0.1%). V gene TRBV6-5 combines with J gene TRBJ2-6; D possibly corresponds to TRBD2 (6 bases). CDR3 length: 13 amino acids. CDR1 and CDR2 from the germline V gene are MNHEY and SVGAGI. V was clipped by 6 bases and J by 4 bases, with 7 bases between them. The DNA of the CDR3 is TGTGCCAGCAGCCGGGGGGGGGCCAACGTCCTGACTTTC. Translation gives CASSRGGANVLTF.

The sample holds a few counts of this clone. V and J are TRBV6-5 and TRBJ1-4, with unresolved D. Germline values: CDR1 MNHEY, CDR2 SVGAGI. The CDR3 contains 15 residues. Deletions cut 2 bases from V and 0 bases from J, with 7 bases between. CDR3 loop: CASSYDSTTNEKLFF. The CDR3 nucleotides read TGTGCCAGCAGTTACGATAGTACAACTAATGAAAAACTGTTTTTT.